A single sample is the source of the 19 T cell receptor beta chains below, sequenced in a study of beta chain features in type 1 diabetes. Expressed TCRB transcripts were sequenced, since all the RNA that had been isolated was reverse transcribed. Libraries were prepared by immunoSEQ multiplex PCR; TCRdb keeps only in-frame clonotypes and omits some of them. The sample comprises under 95,000 clones, roughly 31% of which are singletons, and over 0.4% rests with the top ten. Sequencing was done on a sample of stem cell memory CD4+ T cells from blood. The receptors derive from a woman aged 18-30 years in good health.

J is TRBJ2-7 and V is TRBV9, with 8 positions matching TRBD1. The germline CDR1 and CDR2 sequences are SGDLS and YYNGEE. The V segment lost 4 bases and the J segment 3 bases; nucleotides outside the gene matches: 9. The CDR3 extends over 15 amino acids. CDR3 in amino acids: CASSFGQGGLYEQYF. The CDR3 nucleotides are TGTGCCAGCAGCTTCGGACAGGGAGGCCTCTACGAGCAGTACTTC. Together with reference TRBV9 and TRBJ2-7, the CDR3 gives the full variable domain: DSGVTQTPKHLITATGQRVTLRCSPRSGDLSVYWYQQSLDQGLQFLIQYYNGEERAKGNILERFSAQQFPDLHSELNLSSLELGDSALYFCASSFGQGGLYEQYFGPGTRLTVT.

This clone was seen a few times. The chain has TRBV2 and TRBJ2-1; 7 bases align to TRBD1. The CDR3 runs to 14 residues. Per the germline V gene, CDR1 is SNHLY and CDR2 is FYNNEI. J gave up 5 bases and V 1 base, and 2 bases lay outside the gene matches. The CDR3: CASSEGTGDNEQFF. DNA of the CDR3: TGTGCCAGCAGTGAAGGGACAGGTGACAATGAGCAGTTCTTC.

The chain is built from TRBV5-1 and TRBJ1-6; unclear D gene. CDR3 size: 17 residues. Germline V CDR1 and CDR2: SGHRS, YFSETQ. V lost 2 bases and J lost 0, with 12 bases in between. CDR3 protein: CASSFRLPSSYNSPLHF. DNA of the CDR3: TGCGCCAGCAGCTTCCGACTGCCGAGCTCCTATAATTCACCCCTCCACTTT.

For the CDR3, the DNA is TGTGCCAGCTCACCACGAGGAGGGTTGGACACTGAAGCTTTCTTT. Amino acids: CASSPRGGLDTEAFF. This sequence joins TRBV18 and TRBJ1-1; no definite D call. Germline assignment: CDR1 KGHSH and CDR2 LQKENI. Trimming stripped 1 base from V and 3 bases from J, with 12 bases between. The CDR3 runs to 15 residues.

The chain has TRBV7-2 and TRBJ2-3; 15 positions agree with TRBD2. The V gene's germline CDR1 is SGHTA and CDR2 FQGNSA. J lost 9 bases, V lost 5 bases, and 9 bases had no gene match. The CDR3 consists of 16 residues. CDR3 in DNA: TGTGCCAGCAGCCCCCGGACTAGCGGGGGGGCTGTGACGCAGTATTTT. Residues: CASSPRTSGGAVTQYF.

This chain's CDR3 is CASSSTPGQSYEQYF. CDR3 nucleotide sequence: TGTGCCAGCAGCTCGACTCCGGGACAGTCCTACGAGCAGTACTTC. The chain recombines TRBV7-3 with TRBJ2-7; 7 nucleotides line up with TRBD1. The CDR3 contains 15 residues. Germline V gives CDR1 SGHTA, CDR2 FQGTGA. With 4 bases clipped from V and 1 base from J, the junction kept 7 bases outside the gene matches.

The gene calls are TRBV4-2 and TRBJ2-1, with 7 nucleotides matching TRBD2. The V and J ends lost 0 bases and 4 bases, in that order; junction bases with no gene match: 9. The CDR3 has 17 residues. Germline CDR1 reads LGHNA; CDR2 reads YNFKEQ. The CDR3 here is CASSQDQAGPPYNEQFF. Here the CDR3 DNA reads TGTGCCAGCAGCCAAGATCAAGCGGGGCCACCGTACAATGAGCAGTTCTTC.

The chain recombines TRBV9 with TRBJ1-1; D perhaps matches TRBD1 (5 bases). The V gene lost 0 bases and the J gene lost 5 bases, with 14 bases spanning the gap. CDR1 is SGDLS, CDR2 YYNGEE, per germline. The CDR3 is 15 residues long. Here the CDR3 DNA reads TGTGCCAGCAGCGTAGGGGGGGGAGAGAGAACTGAAGCTTTCTTT. This gives the protein CASSVGGGERTEAFF.

This chain joins TRBV5-4 and TRBJ1-2; D is undetermined. The V gene's germline CDR1 is SGHNT and CDR2 YYREEE (reference sequence). V lost 0 bases, J lost 7 bases, and 16 bases lay in between. The CDR3 length is 15 residues. CDR3 nucleotides: TGTGCCAGCAGCTTGGACGGCAGAGGGCTGGGTGGCTACACCTTC. Protein sequence: CASSLDGRGLGGYTF.

V and J are TRBV14 and TRBJ1-4, with a possible D match to TRBD1 (5 bases). V shed 6 bases and J shed 8 bases, with 16 bases lying between them. Germline values: CDR1 SGHDN, CDR2 FVKESK. CDR3 length equals 14 residues. The CDR3 spells CASSLAGLGEKLFF. The DNA of the CDR3 is TGTGCCAGCAGTCTTGCAGGGCTGGGAGAAAAACTGTTTTTT.

This clone was counted between two and nine times. This chain uses TRBV14 with TRBJ2-7, with 10 bases fitting TRBD1. This CDR3 is 13 amino acids long. V gave up 4 bases and J gave up 3 bases; unmatched junction bases: 0. The germline gives CDR1 SGHDN, CDR2 FVKESK. DNA for the CDR3: TGTGCCAGCAGCCGGGACAGGGGCTACGAGCAGTACTTC. Translated, it gives CASSRDRGYEQYF.

The sample holds a few counts of this clone. The chain uses TRBV5-4 and TRBJ2-3; the match to TRBD2 covers 7 bases. Looked up from germline, CDR1 is SGHNT and CDR2 is YYREEE (reference sequence). Trimming cost V 4 bases and J 3 bases; bases outside gene matches: 11. The CDR3 is 16 amino acids. This CDR3 is CASSEAGTIGTDTQYF. The CDR3 DNA follows: TGTGCCAGCAGCGAAGCCGGGACTATAGGGACAGATACGCAGTATTTT.

This clone turned up a few times. The rearrangement links TRBV7-6 to TRBJ2-5; TRBD1 is a possible D gene (7 bases). CDR1 SGHVS and CDR2 FNYEAQ come from the germline V gene. The CDR3 spans 12 residues. V gave up 5 bases and J gave up 4 bases, with 8 bases separating them. CDR3 region: CASSQGGETQYF. The DNA of the CDR3 is TGTGCCAGCAGCCAGGGGGGAGAGACCCAGTACTTC.

The gene calls are TRBV2 and TRBJ2-3; 8 nucleotides align to TRBD1. Trimming removed 1 base from V and 5 bases from J; junction bases left unmatched: 5. The germline CDR1 and CDR2 sequences are SNHLY and FYNNEI. The CDR3 covers 15 residues. CDR3 in amino acids: CASSEGTGRGDTQYF. The CDR3 DNA sequence: TGTGCCAGCAGTGAAGGGACAGGGCGAGGAGATACGCAGTATTTT.

About this clone: The junction does not match germline at one end; this may be a read error. The chain recombines TRBV4-2 with TRBJ2-1, with 10 bases that match TRBD2. The germline V gene encodes CDR1 LGHNA and CDR2 YNFKEQ. The CDR3 is 15 amino acids. This chain's CDR3 is CASRQAGGPGNEQFF. CDR3 DNA sequence: TGTGCCAGCAGACAAGCGGGGGGGCCGGGTAATGAGCAGTTCTTC.

This clone was found a few times. The V call is TRBV5-4, the J call TRBJ2-7, with 7 bases that match TRBD1. There are 14 residues in the CDR3. V lost 4 bases to trimming and J lost 0 bases; unmatched junction nucleotides: 4. Germline V gene lookup returns CDR1 SGHNT and CDR2 YYREEE (reference sequence). CDR3 amino acids: CASSRQGNSYEQYF. CDR3 in DNA: TGTGCCAGCAGCCGACAGGGCAACTCCTACGAGCAGTACTTC. The full variable domain, with the rest looked up from reference TRBV5-4 and TRBJ2-7, is ETGVTQSPTHLIKTRGQQVTLRCSSQSGHNTVSWYQQALGQGPQFIFQYYREEENGRGNFPPRFSGLQFPNYSSELNVNALELDDSALYLCASSRQGNSYEQYFGPGTRLTVT.

This sequence joins TRBV28 and TRBJ1-4, with 7 bases matching TRBD1. The CDR3 length is 14 residues. V gave up 5 bases and J gave up 7 bases; unmatched junction bases: 7. CDR1 is MDHEN and CDR2 is SYDVKM in the germline V gene. In DNA, the CDR3 is TGTGCCAGCAGTGGGGACAGTCGAAGTGAAAAACTGTTTTTT. This translates into CASSGDSRSEKLFF.

This chain connects TRBV6-1 to TRBJ2-5; TRBD2 might be the D (5 bases). This CDR3 is 18 amino acids long. The V end lost 3 bases, the J end lost 4 bases, and 24 bases lay between the germline ends. The V gene's germline CDR1 is MNHNS and CDR2 SASEGT. The CDR3 here is CASSEGYSSANEGETQYF. The DNA of the CDR3 is TGTGCCAGCAGTGAGGGGTATTCGTCAGCAAACGAGGGAGAGACCCAGTACTTC.

The V gene is TRBV25-1, the J gene TRBJ2-2; possibly TRBD2 for D (6 bases). CDR3 length: 14 amino acids. V lost 6 bases and J 4 bases, leaving 12 bases between the germline ends. In germline, CDR1 is MGHDK, CDR2 SYGVNS. The CDR3 DNA follows: TGTGCCAGCAGCAGACACGGGGGCACCGGGGAGCTGTTTTTT. Translating gives CASSRHGGTGELFF. The entire variable domain, with the rest obtained from reference TRBV25-1 and TRBJ2-2, is as follows: EADIYQTPRYLVIGTGKKITLECSQTMGHDKMYWYQQDPGMELHLIHYSYGVNSTEKGDLSSESTVSRIRTEHFPLTLESARPSHTSQYLCASSRHGGTGELFFGEGSRLTVL.